The clone carrying this T cell receptor (beta chain) has just one count. Its specificity is unknown. This sample is part of a study of cytotoxic CD8 clonotypes in ibrutinib-treated CLL. Study summary: Each sample contained, on average, about 250,000 productive templates and roughly 100,000 productive rearrangements.

General study points: Stable or contracted on treatment, public clonotypes were also uncommon. Baseline clonality, above age-matched healthy donor levels, tracked circulating CD8+ T-cell counts. Rising at ibrutinib response, clonality subsequently fell back toward baseline at progression.

This CDR3 has 17 residues. Germline V gives CDR1 SGHTA, CDR2 FQGNSA. V shed 8 bases and J 7 bases; nucleotides not matched to a gene: 17. Method: immunoSEQ multiplex PCR; TCRdb's copy keeps in-frame clones and lacks some. The profile shows fewer than 50,000 clones, nearly 70% of them singletons. The chain combines TRBV7-2 with TRBJ1-4, with TRBD1 matching over 9 bases. This sequence was found in a human donor with chronic lymphocytic leukemia. The sample consisted of PBMCs, taken after 12 months of ibrutinib treatment. The CDR3 region is CASGTGTGRYEAEKLFF. The CDR3 DNA follows: TGTGCCAGCGGAACCGGGACAGGGCGCTATGAGGCTGAAAAACTGTTTTTT.